A single sample gave rise to the 3 T cell receptor beta chains below, sequenced in a study of T cells in Graves' hyperthyroidism and ophthalmopathy. There were TCR beta CDR3 regions amplified from RNA transcripts. First-round RT-PCR of the TCR CDR3 relied on the HTBI primer set. TCRdb redid the calling of the multiplex PCR reads with MiXCR, one entry per CDR3 protein. The data hold about 380,000 distinct CDR3 sequences, with about 13% observed a single time. The sequenced sample was blood. These receptors originate from a man younger than 45 with Graves' hyperthyroidism that later progressed to Graves' ophthalmopathy.

The V gene is TRBV5-1, the J gene TRBJ2-5; D perhaps matches TRBD2 (6 bases). Trimming took 3 bases from V and 6 from J, leaving 15 bases between them. CDR3 length: 14 residues. CDR1 SGHRS and CDR2 YFSETQ come from the germline V gene. CDR3 DNA sequence: TGCGCCAGCAGCTCTTTGGCGGGGCAGAAGACCCAGTACTTC. The encoded protein is CASSSLAGQKTQYF.

The chain recombines TRBV27 with TRBJ2-5; TRBD2 aligns across 8 bases. Germline CDR1 reads MNHEY; CDR2 reads SMNVEV (reference sequence). The CDR3 has 14 residues. Germline trimming cut 3 bases from V and 7 bases from J; bases unmatched to any gene: 7. CDR3 region: CASSLDGGAVTQYF. CDR3 DNA: TGTGCCAGCAGTTTGGACGGGGGGGCCGTGACCCAGTACTTC.

Ten or more counts support this clonotype. V and J are TRBV6-1 and TRBJ1-1, with D perhaps matching TRBD1 (5 bases). The CDR3 is 16 amino acids. Trimming shortened V by 6 bases and J by 0 bases, and 17 bases separated the two germline ends. Germline CDR1 is MNHNS and CDR2 is SASEGT. The CDR3 DNA reads as TGTGCCAGCAGGGATATTCAGGGCAGCATGAACACTGAAGCTTTCTTT. It encodes CASRDIQGSMNTEAFF.